This T cell receptor (beta chain) came from a study of cytomegalovirus exposure and HLA in healthy donors. Study summary: Among the roughly 370 genotyped donors, 81% were placed in the Caucasian-associated ancestry cluster. General study results and limits: The investigators catalogued some 160 TCR beta chains as cytomegalovirus-associated. Earlier results showed most TCR beta V segments being productive about 90% or about 30% of the time.

As for this clone: Antigen: not known.

The V gene lost 3 bases and the J gene lost 10 bases, with 13 bases spanning the gap. The CDR3 totals 12 residues. Germline lookup yields CDR1 SGDLS and CDR2 YYNGEE. PCR was performed using 60 Vbeta and 13 Jbeta primers. TCRdb's table, derived via immunoSEQ multiplex PCR, lists solely in-frame clones and lacks some. There are some 160,000 clones in the sample; more than 75% occur only once, and over 1.1% lies in the top ten. The sequence was collected from a male donor in good health and CMV-seronegative. The chain recombines TRBV9 with TRBJ1-1; TRBD1 might be the D (5 bases). Sequenced material: PBMCs. CDR3 sequence (DNA): TGTGCCAGCAGCGGGCTGGGGGGTCGAGCTTTCTTT. Its protein product is CASSGLGGRAFF.